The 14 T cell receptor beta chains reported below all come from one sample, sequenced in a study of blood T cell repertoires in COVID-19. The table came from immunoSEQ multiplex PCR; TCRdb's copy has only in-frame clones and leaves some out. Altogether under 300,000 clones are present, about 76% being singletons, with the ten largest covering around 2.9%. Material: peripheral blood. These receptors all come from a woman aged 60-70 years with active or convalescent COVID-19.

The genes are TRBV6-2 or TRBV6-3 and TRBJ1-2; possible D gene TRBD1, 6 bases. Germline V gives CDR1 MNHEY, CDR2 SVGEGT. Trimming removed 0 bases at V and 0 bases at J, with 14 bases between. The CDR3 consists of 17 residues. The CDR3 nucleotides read TGTGCCAGCAGTTACTCCCGGACAGACTTAGCTAACTATGGCTACACCTTC. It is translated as CASSYSRTDLANYGYTF.

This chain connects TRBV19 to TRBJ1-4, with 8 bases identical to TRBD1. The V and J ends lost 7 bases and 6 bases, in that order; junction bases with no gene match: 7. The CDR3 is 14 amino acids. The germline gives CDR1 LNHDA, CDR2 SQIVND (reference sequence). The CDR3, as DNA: TGTGCCAGTAACTCGGGGACAGGCTATGAAAAACTGTTTTTT. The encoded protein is CASNSGTGYEKLFF.

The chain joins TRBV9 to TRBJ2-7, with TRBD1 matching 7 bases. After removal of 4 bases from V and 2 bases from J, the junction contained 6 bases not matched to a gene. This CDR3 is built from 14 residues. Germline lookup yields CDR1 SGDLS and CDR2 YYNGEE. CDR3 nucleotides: TGTGCCAGCAGCTCCCGGACAGGAACCTACGAGCAGTACTTC. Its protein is CASSSRTGTYEQYF.

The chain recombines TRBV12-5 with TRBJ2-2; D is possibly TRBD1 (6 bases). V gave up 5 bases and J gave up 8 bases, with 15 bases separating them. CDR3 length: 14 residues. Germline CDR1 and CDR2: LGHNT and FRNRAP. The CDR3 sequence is CASGPWDMPGELFF. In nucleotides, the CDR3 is TGTGCTAGTGGTCCATGGGACATGCCGGGGGAGCTGTTTTTT.

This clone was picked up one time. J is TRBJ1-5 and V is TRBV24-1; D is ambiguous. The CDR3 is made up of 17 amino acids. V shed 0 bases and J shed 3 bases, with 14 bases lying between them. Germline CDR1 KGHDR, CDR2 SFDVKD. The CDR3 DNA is TGTGCCACCAGTGATTTGGGTCGGCGGGTGTACAATCAGCCCCAGCATTTT. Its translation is CATSDLGRRVYNQPQHF.

This CDR3 reads CSVSQGSGNTIYF. The DNA of the CDR3 is TGCAGCGTTTCACAGGGTTCCGGAAACACCATATATTTT. The chain couples TRBV29-1 to TRBJ1-3; TRBD1 might be the D (6 bases). Trimming stripped 5 bases from V and 4 bases from J, with 12 bases between. Germline V gene data show CDR1 as SQVTM and CDR2 as ANQGSEA. The CDR3 covers 13 residues.

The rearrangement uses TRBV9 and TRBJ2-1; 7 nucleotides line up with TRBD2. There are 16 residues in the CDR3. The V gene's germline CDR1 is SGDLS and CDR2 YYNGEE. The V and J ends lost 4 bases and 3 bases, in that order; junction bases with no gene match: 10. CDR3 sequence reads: CASSPTGVAGYNEQFF. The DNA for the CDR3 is TGTGCCAGCAGCCCAACCGGAGTAGCGGGCTACAATGAGCAGTTCTTC.

The CDR3 nucleotides are TGTGCCAGCAGTCTGGGGACAGGGACCTACAATGAGCAGTTCTTC. Translating it yields CASSLGTGTYNEQFF. The rearrangement uses TRBV27 and TRBJ2-1; 9 nucleotides match TRBD1. CDR3 length equals 15 residues. With 5 bases clipped from V and 2 bases from J, the junction kept 4 bases outside the gene matches. Germline V gene lookup returns CDR1 MNHEY and CDR2 SMNVEV (reference sequence).

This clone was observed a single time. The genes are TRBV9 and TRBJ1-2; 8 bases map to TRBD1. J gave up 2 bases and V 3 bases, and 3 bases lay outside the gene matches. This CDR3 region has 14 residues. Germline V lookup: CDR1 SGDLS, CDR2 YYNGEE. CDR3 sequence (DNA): TGTGCCAGCAGCGGACAGGGGAAGAACTATGGCTACACCTTC. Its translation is CASSGQGKNYGYTF.

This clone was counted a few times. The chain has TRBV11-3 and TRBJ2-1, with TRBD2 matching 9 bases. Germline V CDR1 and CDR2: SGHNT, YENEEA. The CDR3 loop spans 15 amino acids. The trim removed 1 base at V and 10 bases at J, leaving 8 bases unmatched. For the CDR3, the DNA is TGTGCCAGCAGCTTAGTAGGCGGGGGGGCAAGCGAGCAGTTCTTC. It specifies CASSLVGGGASEQFF. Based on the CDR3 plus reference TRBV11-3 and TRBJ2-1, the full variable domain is EAGVVQSPRYKIIEKKQPVAFWCNPISGHNTLYWYLQNLGQGPELLIRYENEEAVDDSQLPKDRFSAERLKGVDSTLKIQPAELGDSAVYLCASSLVGGGASEQFFGPGTRLTVL.

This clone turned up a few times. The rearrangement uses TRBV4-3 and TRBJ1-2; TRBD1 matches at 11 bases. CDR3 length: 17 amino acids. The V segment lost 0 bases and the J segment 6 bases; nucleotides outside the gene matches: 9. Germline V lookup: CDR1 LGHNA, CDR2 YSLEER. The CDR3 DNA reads TGCGCCAGCAGCCAAGAATCCCTAGGACAGGGGGCTAATGGCTACACCTTC. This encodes CASSQESLGQGANGYTF.

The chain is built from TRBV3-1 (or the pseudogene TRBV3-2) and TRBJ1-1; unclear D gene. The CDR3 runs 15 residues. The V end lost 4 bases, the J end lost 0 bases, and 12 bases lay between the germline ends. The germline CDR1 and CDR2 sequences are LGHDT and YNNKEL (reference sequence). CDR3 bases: TGTGCCAGCAGCCCGACCTGGGCGTTGAACACTGAAGCTTTCTTT. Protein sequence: CASSPTWALNTEAFF.

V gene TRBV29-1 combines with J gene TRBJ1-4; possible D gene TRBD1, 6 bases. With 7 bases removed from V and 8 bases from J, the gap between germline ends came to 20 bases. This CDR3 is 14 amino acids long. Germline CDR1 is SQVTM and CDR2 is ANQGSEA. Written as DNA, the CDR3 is TGCAGCGCCGGACGGGGAACAGGGTCCGAAAAACTGTTTTTT. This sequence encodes CSAGRGTGSEKLFF. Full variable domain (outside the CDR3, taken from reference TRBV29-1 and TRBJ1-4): SAVISQKPSRDICQRGTSLTIQCQVDSQVTMMFWYRQQPGQSLTLIATANQGSEATYESGFVIDKFPISRPNLTFSTLTVSNMSPEDSSIYLCSAGRGTGSEKLFFGSGTQLSVL.

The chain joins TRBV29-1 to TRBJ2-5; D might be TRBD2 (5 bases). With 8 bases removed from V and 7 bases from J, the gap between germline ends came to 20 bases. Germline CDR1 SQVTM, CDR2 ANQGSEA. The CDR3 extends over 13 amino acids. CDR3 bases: TGCAGCCAAAAGGAGGTCGGCGGAGGGACCCAGTACTTC. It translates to CSQKEVGGGTQYF.